Listed here are 30 T cell receptor beta chains from one sample, sequenced in a study of T-cell reconstitution after alpha-beta-depleted transplantation in children. Preparation of the TCRbeta library used unique molecular identifiers. TCRdb redid the calling of the PCR reads with MiXCR, one entry per CDR3 protein. The data contain hundreds of thousands of distinct CDR3 sequences, roughly 24% of them singletons. This specimen consisted of PBMCs, mostly from graft donor cells, obtained 360 days after TCRalphabeta/CD19-depleted stem cell transplant. All receptors come from a boy under two years old who had a stem cell transplant for acute myeloid leukemia, so the T cells may come from the graft donor.

This chain connects TRBV28 to TRBJ2-1; TRBD1 matches at 10 bases. V lost 4 bases and J lost 0; bases outside the gene matches: 6. Germline values: CDR1 MDHEN, CDR2 SYDVKM. The CDR3 covers 17 residues. For the CDR3, the DNA is TGTGCCAGCAGTTCATGGACAGGGGGGGTCTCCTACAATGAGCAGTTCTTC. Residues: CASSSWTGGVSYNEQFF.

The CDR3 DNA reads TGTGCCAGCAGCTCAGTAAAGGGACAGCAAGAGACCCAGTACTTC. Translation gives CASSSVKGQQETQYF. The chain has TRBV5-5 and TRBJ2-5, with TRBD1 matching over 7 bases. The germline V gene encodes CDR1 SGHKS and CDR2 YYEKEE (reference sequence). V lost 3 bases and J lost 2; bases outside the gene matches: 7. CDR3 length: 15 residues.

This clonotype was seen ten or more times. J is TRBJ2-7 and V is TRBV7-6; a weak D match, TRBD2 (5 bases). Trimming cost V 5 bases and J 1 base, with 12 bases left between them. The CDR3 has 14 amino acids. CDR1 is SGHVS, CDR2 FNYEAQ, per germline. The CDR3 loop reads CASSPAGDSYEQYF. The CDR3 region has the DNA TGTGCCAGCAGCCCAGCCGGGGATTCCTACGAGCAGTACTTC.

In regard to this clonotype: One end of the junction is discordant with germline, which a read error may explain. V is TRBV7-8 and J is TRBJ2-1, with D perhaps matching TRBD1 or TRBD2 (5 bases each). Germline CDR1 reads SGHVS; CDR2 reads FQNEAQ. The length of the CDR3 is 13 residues. In DNA, the CDR3 is TGTGCCAGCAGCTTAGCGGACTCAGGGAAGGAGATCTTC. Residues: CASSLADSGKEIF.

The chain is built from TRBV24-1 and TRBJ2-3, with a possible D match to TRBD1 (6 bases). Germline V gives CDR1 KGHDR, CDR2 SFDVKD. Between the trimmed V and J ends, which lost 10 bases and 3 bases, there was a span of 13 bases. This CDR3 spans 13 amino acids. CDR3 loop: CATQLGATDTQYF. CDR3 in DNA: TGTGCCACACAATTGGGGGCTACAGATACGCAGTATTTT.

At least ten counts were recorded for this clonotype. Without the conserved terminal phenylalanine or tryptophan, this CDR3 likely stems from a read error. No DNA is shown, since the ends of the CDR3 on it are uncertain; the CDR3 is the one TCRdb lists. This chain joins TRBV2 and TRBJ2-3; the DNA was not compared with TRBD1, the D call given in the table. Germline lookup yields CDR1 SNHLY and CDR2 FYNNEI. Including both end residues, the CDR3 is 11 amino acids long. CDR3 in amino acids: CASMGLDRSGP.

There are a few counts of this clonotype. The genes are TRBV6-6 and TRBJ1-1, with D perhaps matching TRBD1 (6 bases). Germline loops: CDR1 MNHNY, CDR2 SVGAGI (reference sequence). V lost 8 bases, J lost 4 bases, and 14 bases lay in between. The CDR3 totals 13 residues. The chain's CDR3 is CASGGGGSTEAFF. DNA of the CDR3: TGTGCCAGCGGAGGAGGGGGAAGCACTGAAGCTTTCTTT.

This clonotype was counted a single time. The V gene is TRBV23-1, the J gene TRBJ2-5, with 7 positions matching TRBD2. TRBV23-1 carries the ORF label, with uncertain function. The length of the CDR3 is 16 residues. V lost 6 bases, J lost 5 bases, and 15 bases stayed unmatched. This CDR3 is CASRTWEGRVTETQYF. In nucleotides, the CDR3 is TGCGCCAGCAGGACATGGGAGGGCAGGGTAACGGAGACCCAGTACTTC.

This clonotype appeared a few times. This chain joins TRBV20-1 and TRBJ1-6, with a possible D match to TRBD1 (5 bases). The V end was cut by 5 bases, the J end by 8 bases, with 13 bases between. This CDR3 has 13 amino acids. CDR1 is DFQATT, CDR2 SNEGSKA, per germline (reference sequence). This CDR3 reads CSARGRDHSPLHF. CDR3 DNA sequence: TGCAGTGCTCGGGGACGGGACCATTCACCCCTCCACTTT.

This clonotype was seen at least ten times. This rearrangement joins TRBV20-1 to TRBJ1-4, with 7 positions matching TRBD1. CDR3 length: 14 residues. The germline CDR1 and CDR2 sequences are DFQATT and SNEGSKA (reference sequence). Unmatched junction bases numbered 4, after V lost 0 bases and J lost 6 bases. In nucleotides, the CDR3 is TGCAGTGCTAGAGATCAGACAGGGTATGAAAAACTGTTTTTT. Protein product: CSARDQTGYEKLFF.

The chain joins TRBV4-3 to TRBJ2-7; possible D gene TRBD1, 5 bases. V was pared by 0 bases and J by 3 bases, with 9 bases between. This CDR3 spans 14 amino acids. Germline CDR1 and CDR2: LGHNA and YSLEER. The CDR3 DNA sequence: TGCGCCAGCAGCCAAGACAGGGAATACTACGAGCAGTACTTC. Translating it yields CASSQDREYYEQYF.

V usage is TRBV12-3 or TRBV12-4 and J usage is TRBJ2-5, with TRBD1 identical over 7 bases. V lost 8 bases to trimming and J lost 5 bases; unmatched junction nucleotides: 20. CDR3 size: 17 residues. The CDR3: CASGHIYNRGPRETQYF. The CDR3 region has the DNA TGTGCCAGCGGCCATATTTATAACAGGGGCCCTCGGGAGACCCAGTACTTC.

The J gene is TRBJ2-1, the V gene TRBV5-1; the D is unclear. Deletions cut 7 bases from V and 9 bases from J, with 11 bases between. This CDR3 region has 11 residues. CDR1 and CDR2 from the germline V gene are SGHRS and YFSETQ. Here the CDR3 DNA reads TGCGCCAGCTTGTCAGGTAGTGAGCAGTTCTTC. Residues: CASLSGSEQFF.

This clonotype was observed many times. CDR3 sequence: CASSFLGTGELFF. The CDR3 DNA reads TGTGCCAGCAGTTTTTTAGGGACCGGGGAGCTGTTTTTT. J is TRBJ2-2 and V is TRBV27; no clear D. The CDR3 runs 13 residues. V was clipped by 3 bases and J by 5 bases, with 7 bases between them. CDR1 MNHEY and CDR2 SMNVEV come from the germline V gene (reference sequence).

The rearrangement joins TRBV20-1 to TRBJ2-1, with 9 bases aligning to TRBD1. The germline CDR1 and CDR2 sequences are DFQATT and SNEGSKA (reference sequence). The CDR3 consists of 15 residues. Unmatched junction bases numbered 7, after V lost 2 bases and J lost 5 bases. The CDR3 nucleotides are TGCAGTGCTAGACCTCCGGGACAGGGAGACAATGAGCAGTTCTTC. It encodes CSARPPGQGDNEQFF.

The rearrangement links TRBV28 to TRBJ1-5; 9 bases fit TRBD1. Germline assignment: CDR1 MDHEN and CDR2 SYDVKM. Trimming cost V 3 bases and J 5 bases; bases outside gene matches: 5. The CDR3 has 15 residues. CDR3 nucleotides: TGTGCCAGCAGTTTCTCTACAGGGGGCTATCAGCCCCAGCATTTT. Translated: CASSFSTGGYQPQHF. The complete variable domain, with remaining parts taken from reference TRBV28 and TRBJ1-5, reads DVKVTQSSRYLVKRTGEKVFLECVQDMDHENMFWYRQDPGLGLRLIYFSYDVKMKEKGDIPEGYSVSREKKERFSLILESASTNQTSMYLCASSFSTGGYQPQHFGDGTRLSIL.

This clonotype was seen only a few times. The chain links TRBV20-1 to TRBJ2-1, with 12 bases matching TRBD1. Per the germline V gene, CDR1 is DFQATT and CDR2 is SNEGSKA (reference sequence). Trimming took 3 bases from V and 9 from J; bases not matched to a gene: 3. CDR3 length: 13 amino acids. CDR3 sequence: CSASGTGGSEQFF. For the CDR3, the DNA is TGCAGTGCTAGTGGGACAGGGGGCTCTGAGCAGTTCTTC.

This clonotype was recorded many times. The J gene is TRBJ2-5, the V gene TRBV6-5, with 8 bases aligning to TRBD1. The germline V gene encodes CDR1 MNHEY and CDR2 SVGAGI. The trim removed 7 bases at V and 1 base at J, leaving 2 bases unmatched. This CDR3 has 13 amino acids. Written as DNA, the CDR3 is TGTGCCAGCAAAGGACAGGGCCAAGAGACCCAGTACTTC. It yields the protein CASKGQGQETQYF.

This clonotype was seen only a few times. The chain has TRBV29-1 and TRBJ1-3; D ambiguous. CDR1 is SQVTM and CDR2 is ANQGSEA in the germline V gene. The CDR3 spans 11 residues. The V gene lost 1 base and the J gene lost 10 bases, with 8 bases spanning the gap. The CDR3 nucleotides read TGCAGCGTTGAAGCAGGTGTTACCATATATTTT. It yields the protein CSVEAGVTIYF.

The rearrangement uses TRBV6-5 and TRBJ2-3; 10 bases fit TRBD1. The V and J ends lost 0 bases and 0 bases, in that order; junction bases with no gene match: 3. The CDR3 covers 17 residues. Germline loops: CDR1 MNHEY, CDR2 SVGAGI. In DNA, the CDR3 is TGTGCCAGCAGTTACTCTGGGGACAGGGGAAGCACAGATACGCAGTATTTT. It encodes CASSYSGDRGSTDTQYF.

This clonotype was recorded only once. The chain uses TRBV20-1 and TRBJ2-1; no clear D. This CDR3 region has 15 residues. Trimming left V 0 bases short and J 7 bases short, with 16 bases between. The germline V gene has CDR1 DFQATT and CDR2 SNEGSKA (reference sequence). This CDR3 is CSARDRDQSGNEQFF. DNA of the CDR3: TGCAGTGCTAGAGATAGAGACCAGTCTGGGAATGAGCAGTTCTTC.

This clonotype has ten or more counts. The rearrangement uses TRBV20-1 and TRBJ1-2; possible D gene TRBD1, 5 bases. The length of the CDR3 is 11 residues. The germline V gene encodes CDR1 DFQATT and CDR2 SNEGSKA (reference sequence). Between the trimmed V and J ends, which lost 0 bases and 8 bases, there was a span of 7 bases. DNA for the CDR3: TGCAGTGCTAGAGATCGACAGGGCTACACCTTC. Encoded protein: CSARDRQGYTF.

The genes are TRBV20-1 and TRBJ2-7; 9 bases map to TRBD2. The CDR3 covers 16 residues. Germline V CDR1 and CDR2: DFQATT, SNEGSKA (reference sequence). With V trimmed by 4 bases and J by 5 bases, 15 bases remained unmatched. The CDR3 sequence is CSATGTSSWASHEQYF. CDR3 DNA: TGCAGTGCTACCGGGACTAGCTCCTGGGCTTCCCACGAGCAGTACTTC.

The V and J genes are TRBV4-1 and TRBJ2-7, with 12 bases that match TRBD1. The CDR3 sequence is 19 residues long. Germline lookup yields CDR1 MGHRA and CDR2 YSYEKL. The CDR3 here is CASSQEGQGAQGGLHEQYV. The CDR3 DNA reads TGCGCCAGCAGCCAAGAGGGACAGGGGGCCCAGGGGGGCTTGCACGAGCAGTACGTG.

This chain links TRBV7-2 with TRBJ2-1; D not certain. CDR1 and CDR2 (germline): SGHTA, FQGNSA. V was cut by 0 bases and J by 4 bases, with 13 bases left in between. The CDR3 consists of 16 residues. The CDR3 DNA follows: TGTGCCAGCAGCTTAGCCCTGGGAACGGATTACAATGAGCAGTTCTTC. Its protein is CASSLALGTDYNEQFF.

This clonotype has a handful of counts. The rearrangement joins TRBV5-6 to TRBJ1-5, with D maybe TRBD1 (5 bases). This CDR3 spans 16 amino acids. With 0 bases removed from V and 0 bases from J, the gap between germline ends came to 10 bases. Germline CDR1 reads SGHDT; CDR2 reads YYEEEE. The CDR3 is CASSLDGGNSNQPQHF. DNA for the CDR3: TGTGCCAGCAGCTTGGACGGGGGGAATAGCAATCAGCCCCAGCATTTT.

The rearrangement joins TRBV28 to TRBJ2-1; weak D call: TRBD2 (5 bases). Germline values: CDR1 MDHEN, CDR2 SYDVKM. Trimming removed 6 bases from V and 3 bases from J, with 6 bases in between. The CDR3 is 12 residues long. The CDR3 nucleotides are TGTGCCAGCAGAGGAGGCTACAATGAGCAGTTCTTC. Its translation is CASRGGYNEQFF.

This clonotype was seen many times. The chain recombines TRBV29-1 with TRBJ2-1, with 8 bases fitting TRBD2. CDR3 length: 14 amino acids. Germline loops: CDR1 SQVTM, CDR2 ANQGSEA. V shed 1 base, J shed 7 bases, and the junction held 6 bases outside the gene matches. For the CDR3, the DNA is TGCAGCGTTGAAGGAAGGACTAGCTGGAATGAGCAGTTCTTC. It yields the protein CSVEGRTSWNEQFF.

This clonotype has a count of ten or more. The chain couples TRBV12-3 or TRBV12-4 to TRBJ2-3, with D unresolved. The CDR3 consists of 10 residues. Trimming took off 6 bases at V and 6 bases at J, with 4 bases between the two ends. CDR3 nucleotide sequence: TGTGCCAGCAGCTGGGATACGCAGTATTTT. Protein product: CASSWDTQYF.

This sequence joins TRBV20-1 and TRBJ1-1, with D maybe TRBD1 (6 bases). In germline, CDR1 is DFQATT, CDR2 SNEGSKA (reference sequence). There are 14 residues in the CDR3. V was clipped by 5 bases and J by 2 bases, with 15 bases between them. The CDR3 sequence: CSAPGGQPNTEAFF. The CDR3 DNA reads as TGCAGTGCTCCTGGGGGGCAGCCCAACACTGAAGCTTTCTTT.